Listed here are 4 T cell receptor beta chains from one sample, sequenced in a study of blood T cell repertoires in COVID-19. Profiling relied on immunoSEQ multiplex PCR, and the TCRdb table lists in-frame clones only, not all of them. Among 170,000 or so clones listed, over 75% were seen once. Sequenced sample: PBMCs or T cells enriched from blood (not recorded which). Receptors were obtained from a woman aged 18-29 years who had recovered from COVID-19.

V usage is TRBV3-1 (or the pseudogene TRBV3-2) and J usage is TRBJ2-1; TRBD1 agrees at 8 bases. V gave up 4 bases and J gave up 7 bases; unmatched junction bases: 12. The CDR3 has 16 amino acids. Germline CDR1 and CDR2: LGHDT and YNNKEL (reference sequence). For the CDR3, the DNA is TGTGCCAGCAGCCCTATAACGTCGCAGGGGGCTAATGAGCAGTTCTTC. Amino acid sequence: CASSPITSQGANEQFF.

The chain joins TRBV6-5 to TRBJ2-5, with a tentative D call TRBD2 (5 bases). The CDR3 extends over 15 amino acids. Germline CDR1 MNHEY, CDR2 SVGAGI. V shed 8 bases and J shed 5 bases, with 21 bases lying between them. DNA of the CDR3: TGTGCCAGCGCCAAGATCCTTCGGCCGGGGGAGACCCAGTACTTC. This encodes CASAKILRPGETQYF.

The DNA for the CDR3 is TGTGCCAGTACCTATGGTTGGGGCTTGAACACTGAAGCTTTCTTT. Its protein product is CASTYGWGLNTEAFF. This sequence joins TRBV19 and TRBJ1-1, with a weak D call TRBD1 (5 bases). V lost 7 bases and J lost 0, with 15 bases in between. CDR1 and CDR2 from the germline V gene are LNHDA and SQIVND (reference sequence). The CDR3 totals 15 residues.

This sequence joins TRBV28 and TRBJ2-7, with D uncertain. Germline CDR1 MDHEN, CDR2 SYDVKM. CDR3 length equals 12 residues. Trimming stripped 5 bases from V and 4 bases from J, with 9 bases between. The CDR3 is CASSPYLYEQYF. The CDR3 DNA sequence: TGTGCCAGCAGTCCCTACCTTTACGAGCAGTACTTC. Using reference TRBV28 and TRBJ2-7 for the parts outside the CDR3, the full variable domain is DVKVTQSSRYLVKRTGEKVFLECVQDMDHENMFWYRQDPGLGLRLIYFSYDVKMKEKGDIPEGYSVSREKKERFSLILESASTNQTSMYLCASSPYLYEQYFGPGTRLTVT.